The clone carrying this T cell receptor beta chain was seen a few times. The CDR3 is 14 residues long. From germline, CDR1 is LGHDT and CDR2 YNNKEL (reference sequence). V was pared by 2 bases and J by 8 bases, with 15 bases between. TCRdb re-called the RT-PCR reads through MiXCR, storing one row per CDR3 protein. The sample has around 790,000 distinct CDR3 sequences, 21% seen once. This sample was taken from a study of response to subunit inactivated influenza vaccine. The material sequenced was PBMCs from blood, taken 5 days after vaccination. This sequence joins TRBV3-1 and TRBJ1-2; D ambiguous. This sequence was found in a man aged 45-60 years who received an inactivated influenza vaccine. The CDR3: CASSQTGLGRGYTF. The CDR3 bases are TGTGCCAGCAGCCAAACCGGGCTCGGGAGAGGCTACACCTTC.